This T cell receptor beta chain was retrieved from a study of blood T cell repertoires in COVID-19. Produced via immunoSEQ multiplex PCR; TCRdb's table is partial and in-frame only. The sample carries under 200,000 clones, more than 85% recorded once. V was cut by 2 bases and J by 0 bases, with 11 bases left in between. Germline CDR1 and CDR2: SGHNT and YYREEE (reference sequence). The CDR3 runs to 15 residues. This clone is a singleton in its sample. This clonotype was sampled from an elderly woman with COVID-19, enrolled during active disease. The sequencing sample was made of peripheral blood. The rearrangement links TRBV5-4 to TRBJ1-2; D remains ambiguous. CDR3 coding DNA: TGTGCCAGCAGCTTTGCGGGTGGAACTAACTATGGCTACACCTTC. This translates into CASSFAGGTNYGYTF.